This T cell receptor (beta chain) derives from a study of a mutant IDH1 vaccine in newly diagnosed glioma (dated by TCRdb to the early 2020s). At the level of the whole study: In the chemotherapy-containing groups, vaccination started alongside temozolomide cycles, whereas in patients who had radiotherapy alone it started 4-6 weeks after radiotherapy. Before enrollment, most patients had been given radiochemotherapy with temozolomide as standard therapy, while the rest had received either radiotherapy alone or temozolomide alone. The 32 treated patients were around 60% male and around 38% female, with a mean age of around 40 years. Six visits were used for peripheral blood collection: V03 (baseline), V05, V07, V10, V12 and V13. For exploratory analyses, fewer than 30 treated patients had longitudinal TCRB deep sequencing done wherever samples were available. The week-35 safety follow-up was designated visit V12, and the week-47 end of study was designated visit V13.

Regarding this clone: This receptor's antigen is unknown. Per-nucleotide qualities are absent, and no much larger clonotype sits a single base away.

In the germline V gene, CDR1 corresponds to MGHDK and CDR2 to SYGVNS. CDR3 length: 15 amino acids, cysteine to phenylalanine. Left in the record is the CDR3 DNA by itself, 45 bases read in frame from the first base. After removal of 4 bases from V and 2 bases from J, the junction retains 2 bases not matched to a gene. Receptors were amplified or captured by the immunoSEQ multiplex PCR assay. Rearranged TCR beta chain sequences were amplified using the hsTCRB Kit according to the manufacturer's protocol. Sequencing of TCRB libraries was carried out on an Illumina MiSeq. In the paper's pipeline: Demultiplexing, trimming and gene mapping were performed with the kit vendor's proprietary platform. The table comes from immuneACCESS by way of TCRdb, which keeps in-frame sequences with V and J called. Part of the clones is missing from these tables; in studies checked, under half for an unresolved V gene and the rest for unknown reasons. V and J calls and clone size are given by that table; D and trimming were obtained from the DNA. Counted in this sample were tens of thousands of clones; approximately 86% of them appeared once. The ten largest clonotypes hold roughly 20% of the sample.

What the study reported, not specific to this receptor: Pseudoprogression seemed to be unrelated to changes in the top peripheral T cell clonotypes found by TCRB sequencing. According to the authors, sample limitations meant that analyses of patient blood samples could not be reproduced. Immune responses induced by the vaccine were seen in more than 85% of patients across multiple MHC alleles. PBMC samples for TCRB deep sequencing were selected based on availability.

Interpreted using the paper, the time point label stands for: week 47, end of study. Each vaccine dose, consisting of 300 ug of a 20-mer mutant IDH1 peptide in Montanide, was administered subcutaneously with topical imiquimod. Eight vaccinations were administered to patients in weeks 1, 3, 5, 7, 11, 15, 19 and 23, corresponding to visits V03 through V10. Donors had newly diagnosed WHO grade 3 or 4 IDH1-mutant astrocytomas with loss of nuclear ATRX. The samples were drawn from NOA16, a multicentre, single-arm, open-label phase I trial in Germany that tested a mutant IDH1 peptide vaccine in humans for the first time. Genomic DNA for TCRB sequencing was extracted from EDTA blood using the DNeasy Blood and Tissue Kit.

This sequence was found in a man between 18 and 35 years old with glioma. Some clones in this sample may be carry-over from other donors' samples. The sequence links TRBV25-1 to TRBJ2-1, with 10 middle bases fitting TRBD2. The sequenced sample was PBMCs, obtained from a glioma patient whose treatment included an IDH1 peptide vaccine. The DNA is as follows: TGTGCCAGCAGTGCGGGACTAGCGCCCTACAATGAGCAGTTCTTC. Translated, this gives CASSAGLAPYNEQFF.